Listed below are T cell receptor beta chains from one sample, sequenced in a study of PD-1 blockade in classical Hodgkin lymphoma. The table came from immunoSEQ multiplex PCR; TCRdb's copy has only in-frame clones and leaves some out. The sample records about 32,000 clones, 82% being singletons. The specimen was peripheral blood mononuclear cells (PBMCs), collected at baseline. The receptors were gathered from a human donor with classical Hodgkin lymphoma. Each CDR3 is given with its conserved first and last residue. D genes are given only for firm matches. Not every row has a clone size; where given, it reads once, few, many or a size class.

V gene: TRBV5-1
D gene: .
clone size: .
J gene: TRBJ2-3
CDR3 protein: CASSLSPTTTDTQYF
CDR3 DNA: TGCGCCAGCAGCTTAAGCCCCACGACCACAGATACGCAGTATTTT

V gene: TRBV18
D gene: .
clone size: .
J gene: TRBJ1-1
CDR3 protein: CASSSRQDLNTEAFF
CDR3 DNA: TGTGCCAGCTCGAGTCGACAGGACCTGAACACTGAAGCTTTCTTT

V gene: TRBV7-8
D gene: .
clone size: .
J gene: TRBJ1-1
CDR3 protein: CASRGLLNTEAFF
CDR3 DNA: TGTGCCAGCCGAGGGCTCCTGAACACTGAAGCTTTCTTT

V gene: TRBV7-9
D gene: .
clone size: .
J gene: TRBJ1-1
CDR3 protein: CASSWGFSEAFF
CDR3 DNA: TGTGCCAGCAGCTGGGGCTTCTCTGAAGCTTTCTTT

V gene: TRBV4-2
D gene: .
clone size: .
J gene: TRBJ1-3
CDR3 protein: CASSQDVGDTIYF
CDR3 DNA: TGTGCCAGCAGCCAAGATGTCGGCGACACCATATATTTT

V gene: TRBV9
D gene: .
clone size: .
J gene: TRBJ1-6
CDR3 protein: CASSPQDYNSPLHF
CDR3 DNA: TGTGCCAGCAGCCCACAGGACTATAATTCACCCCTCCACTTT

V gene: TRBV6-5
D gene: TRBD1
clone size: few
J gene: TRBJ1-5
CDR3 protein: CASRSTGNNQPQHF
CDR3 DNA: TGTGCCAGCAGATCGACAGGGAACAATCAGCCCCAGCATTTT

V gene: TRBV4-2
D gene: .
clone size: .
J gene: TRBJ2-1
CDR3 protein: CASSHLWGGAANEQFF
CDR3 DNA: TGTGCCAGCAGCCATCTTTGGGGGGGGGCCGCCAATGAGCAGTTCTTC

V gene: TRBV11-3
D gene: .
clone size: once
J gene: TRBJ2-5
CDR3 protein: CASSSSGTQYF
CDR3 DNA: TGTGCCAGCAGCTCTTCGGGGACCCAGTACTTC

V gene: TRBV7-8
D gene: .
clone size: .
J gene: TRBJ2-1
CDR3 protein: CASSSLPGYNEQFF
CDR3 DNA: TGTGCCAGCAGCTCCTTGCCGGGATACAATGAGCAGTTCTTC

V gene: TRBV6-6
D gene: TRBD1
clone size: .
J gene: TRBJ1-1
CDR3 protein: CASRQGTDAEAFF
CDR3 DNA: TGTGCCAGCAGACAGGGGACGGACGCTGAAGCTTTCTTT

V gene: TRBV4-2
D gene: .
clone size: .
J gene: TRBJ1-2
CDR3 protein: CASSQGWGSALANYGYTF
CDR3 DNA: TGTGCCAGCAGCCAAGGGTGGGGAAGCGCATTAGCTAACTATGGCTACACCTTC

V gene: TRBV30
D gene: .
clone size: .
J gene: TRBJ1-2
CDR3 protein: CAWSVNYGYTF
CDR3 DNA: TGTGCCTGGAGTGTAAACTATGGCTACACCTTC

V gene: TRBV2
D gene: .
clone size: once
J gene: TRBJ1-5
CDR3 protein: CASTPARAASSNQPQHF
CDR3 DNA: TGTGCCAGCACGCCGGCTCGGGCGGCCTCTAGCAATCAGCCCCAGCATTTT

V gene: TRBV10-3
D gene: TRBD1
clone size: .
J gene: TRBJ1-5
CDR3 protein: CAISQGQGTNQPQHF
CDR3 DNA: TGTGCCATCAGTCAGGGACAGGGGACTAATCAGCCCCAGCATTTT

V gene: TRBV6-1
D gene: TRBD1
clone size: .
J gene: TRBJ1-1
CDR3 protein: CASSDTPQQGAVVEAFF
CDR3 DNA: TGTGCCAGCAGTGATACCCCTCAACAGGGGGCCGTGGTAGAAGCTTTCTTT

V gene: TRBV19
D gene: TRBD1
clone size: .
J gene: TRBJ1-1
CDR3 protein: CASSIGQVYTEAFF
CDR3 DNA: TGTGCCAGTAGTATTGGACAGGTCTACACTGAAGCTTTCTTT

V gene: TRBV6-5
D gene: .
clone size: once
J gene: TRBJ2-7
CDR3 protein: CASSYDLSSYEQYF
CDR3 DNA: TGTGCCAGCAGTTACGACCTAAGCTCCTACGAGCAGTACTTC

V gene: TRBV9
D gene: .
clone size: .
J gene: TRBJ2-2
CDR3 protein: CASSVVNTGGELFF
CDR3 DNA: TGTGCCAGCAGCGTAGTTAATACGGGCGGGGAGCTGTTTTTT

V gene: TRBV19
D gene: .
clone size: .
J gene: TRBJ2-5
CDR3 protein: CASSIGVGTVEETQYF
CDR3 DNA: TGTGCCAGTAGTATAGGGGTAGGGACGGTGGAGGAGACCCAGTACTTC

V gene: TRBV5-6
D gene: .
clone size: once
J gene: TRBJ2-3
CDR3 protein: CASILGSTDTQYF
CDR3 DNA: TGTGCCAGCATCCTGGGGAGCACAGATACGCAGTATTTT

V gene: TRBV7-2
D gene: .
clone size: .
J gene: TRBJ2-3
CDR3 protein: CAGSLVGGGTDTQYF
CDR3 DNA: TGTGCCGGCAGCTTAGTGGGGGGAGGCACAGATACGCAGTATTTT

V gene: TRBV6-1
D gene: TRBD1
clone size: .
J gene: TRBJ1-2
CDR3 protein: CASSETYRGTNYGYTF
CDR3 DNA: TGTGCCAGCAGTGAAACCTACAGGGGTACTAACTATGGCTACACCTTC

V gene: TRBV28
D gene: TRBD1
clone size: .
J gene: TRBJ2-2
CDR3 protein: CASSPTGPVAGELFF
CDR3 DNA: TGTGCCAGCAGTCCGACAGGGCCAGTTGCCGGGGAGCTGTTTTTT

V gene: TRBV19
D gene: .
clone size: few
J gene: TRBJ1-2
CDR3 protein: CASSILTVDGYTF
CDR3 DNA: TGTGCCAGTAGTATCTTGACAGTAGATGGCTACACCTTC

V gene: TRBV6-5
D gene: TRBD1
clone size: .
J gene: TRBJ1-5
CDR3 protein: CASSTGQGSQHF
CDR3 DNA: TGTGCCAGCAGCACAGGACAGGGGTCCCAGCATTTT

V gene: TRBV9
D gene: .
clone size: .
J gene: TRBJ2-5
CDR3 protein: CASSVVPGEVQETQYF
CDR3 DNA: TGTGCCAGCAGCGTAGTTCCGGGGGAAGTCCAAGAGACCCAGTACTTC

V gene: TRBV2
D gene: TRBD1
clone size: .
J gene: TRBJ1-6
CDR3 protein: CASTGQGSTPLHF
CDR3 DNA: TGTGCCAGCACTGGACAGGGGTCGACACCCCTCCACTTT

V gene: TRBV27
D gene: TRBD2
clone size: once
J gene: TRBJ2-7
CDR3 protein: CASSPSLGSGAPYEQYF
CDR3 DNA: TGTGCCAGCAGTCCTAGCCTGGGTAGCGGGGCCCCTTACGAGCAGTACTTC

V gene: TRBV4-3
D gene: TRBD1
clone size: .
J gene: TRBJ1-6
CDR3 protein: CASSQDGPGTGLGSPLHF
CDR3 DNA: TGCGCCAGCAGCCAAGATGGCCCAGGGACAGGGCTTGGTTCACCCCTCCACTTT

V gene: TRBV29-1
D gene: TRBD1
clone size: .
J gene: TRBJ1-1
CDR3 protein: CSVFRQGIEAFF
CDR3 DNA: TGCAGCGTTTTTCGACAGGGGATTGAAGCTTTCTTT

V gene: TRBV28
D gene: .
clone size: .
J gene: TRBJ1-1
CDR3 protein: CASRGVPNTEAFF
CDR3 DNA: TGTGCCAGCAGAGGGGTTCCGAACACTGAAGCTTTCTTT

V gene: TRBV15
D gene: TRBD2
clone size: few
J gene: TRBJ2-5
CDR3 protein: CATSQAGGETQYF
CDR3 DNA: TGTGCCACCTCACAGGCGGGGGGAGAGACCCAGTACTTC

V gene: TRBV4-2
D gene: .
clone size: .
J gene: TRBJ1-2
CDR3 protein: CASSQDRSSFYGYTF
CDR3 DNA: TGTGCCAGCAGCCAAGATCGCAGTTCCTTTTATGGCTACACCTTC

V gene: TRBV7-2
D gene: .
clone size: .
J gene: TRBJ2-7
CDR3 protein: CASSLAGGGYEQYF
CDR3 DNA: TGTGCCAGCAGCTTAGCGGGGGGTGGCTACGAGCAGTACTTC

V gene: TRBV15
D gene: .
clone size: .
J gene: TRBJ2-4
CDR3 protein: CATSRDQVTELAKNIQYF
CDR3 DNA: TGTGCCACCAGCAGAGATCAGGTGACAGAACTAGCCAAAAACATTCAGTACTTC

V gene: TRBV5-5
D gene: .
clone size: .
J gene: TRBJ1-4
CDR3 protein: CASSLSAAEKLFF
CDR3 DNA: TGTGCCAGCAGCTTGTCGGCCGCAGAAAAACTGTTTTTT

V gene: TRBV6-5
D gene: .
clone size: few
J gene: TRBJ1-1
CDR3 protein: CASRQGFGIEAFF
CDR3 DNA: TGTGCCAGCAGACAGGGCTTCGGGATTGAAGCTTTCTTT

V gene: TRBV7-2
D gene: .
clone size: .
J gene: TRBJ1-6
CDR3 protein: CASSPAVSSYNSPLHF
CDR3 DNA: TGTGCCAGCAGCCCAGCGGTGAGCTCCTATAATTCACCCCTCCACTTT

V gene: TRBV29-1
D gene: .
clone size: .
J gene: TRBJ2-2
CDR3 protein: CSVGGRGGELFF
CDR3 DNA: TGCAGCGTCGGTGGAAGGGGGGGGGAGCTGTTTTTT

V gene: TRBV18
D gene: .
clone size: .
J gene: TRBJ1-2
CDR3 protein: CASSPMQARYGYTF
CDR3 DNA: TGTGCCAGCTCACCAATGCAGGCGCGCTATGGCTACACCTTC

V gene: TRBV5-6
D gene: TRBD1
clone size: .
J gene: TRBJ1-2
CDR3 protein: CASSRPLARGYDGYTF
CDR3 DNA: TGTGCCAGCAGCCGCCCCCTAGCCAGGGGGTATGATGGCTACACCTTC

V gene: TRBV5-6
D gene: .
clone size: .
J gene: TRBJ1-3
CDR3 protein: CASSRLDNSGNTIYF
CDR3 DNA: TGTGCCAGCAGCAGACTAGACAACTCTGGAAACACCATATATTTT

V gene: TRBV11-3
D gene: TRBD2
clone size: .
J gene: TRBJ2-2
CDR3 protein: CASRVAGAGELFF
CDR3 DNA: TGTGCCAGCAGGGTAGCGGGAGCCGGGGAGCTGTTTTTT